Below, one T cell receptor (beta chain) is given with its context. The source of the sample is a study of blood T cell repertoires in COVID-19. Study summary: The United States, Italy and Spain were the sources of the acute and convalescent COVID-19 samples. Sample material is recorded as cDNA or gDNA derived from T cells, B-cell-depleted T cells, or PBMCs.

The data were produced by immunoSEQ multiplex PCR, yet TCRdb's version contains in-frame clones alone and is incomplete. The data hold about 180,000 clones, with about 88% observed a single time. The germline gives CDR1 SNHLY, CDR2 FYNNEI. This CDR3 spans 16 amino acids. The V gene end was trimmed by 7 bases and the J gene end by 4 bases; junction bases not matched to a gene: 13. The receptor was isolated from a woman aged 25 to 45 with active or convalescent COVID-19. The chain has TRBV2 and TRBJ1-2, with 9 positions matching TRBD1. Sequenced input: peripheral blood. CDR3 in amino acids: CASTVGTGFSSYGYTF. CDR3 coding DNA: TGTGCCAGCACCGTCGGGACAGGGTTTAGTAGCTATGGCTACACCTTC.